The present TCR beta chain was sequenced within a study of T cells after yellow fever vaccination. Study at large: Where fractions had low cell numbers, libraries were prepared from them with the SMART-Seq v4 Ultra Low Input RNA kit.

This clonotype was counted ten times or more. Its antigen is as yet unknown. Whole-study findings and limits: A minor fraction of clonotypes spanned both CD4 and CD8 compartments. Subsequent booster samples again held most clones from primary vaccination (nearly 98% CD4, roughly 90% CD8).

It was through 5'RACE template switching that TCR cDNA was made, with a universal primer site and UMIs added. MiXCR was run by TCRdb on the 5' RACE reads, yielding one entry per CDR3 protein. The table shows about 340,000 distinct CDR3 sequences, with about 8.7% occurring only once. This TCR was sampled from a young man who received the YFV17D yellow fever vaccine. Sequenced here: PBMCs, sampled on the day of the first yellow fever vaccination.

The CDR3: CASSLTGTNNQPQHF. The CDR3 DNA reads TGTGCCAGCAGCCTCACCGGGACAAACAATCAGCCCCAGCATTTT. This chain joins TRBV7-2 and TRBJ1-5, with D tentatively TRBD1 (6 bases). V was pared by 5 bases and J by 3 bases, with 14 bases between. Germline V CDR1 and CDR2: SGHTA, FQGNSA. The CDR3 extends over 15 amino acids.